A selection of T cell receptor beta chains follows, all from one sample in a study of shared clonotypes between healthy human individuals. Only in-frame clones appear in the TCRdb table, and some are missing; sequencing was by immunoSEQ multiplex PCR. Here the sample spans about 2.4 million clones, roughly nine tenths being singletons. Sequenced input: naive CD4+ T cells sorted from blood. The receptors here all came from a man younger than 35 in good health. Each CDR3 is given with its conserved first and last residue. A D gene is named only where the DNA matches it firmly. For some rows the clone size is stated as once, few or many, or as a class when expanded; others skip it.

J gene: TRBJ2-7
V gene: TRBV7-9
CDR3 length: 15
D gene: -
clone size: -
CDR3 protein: CASSRSNLGGGEQYF
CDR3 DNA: TGTGCCAGCAGCCGATCCAACCTAGGTGGAGGCGAGCAGTACTTC

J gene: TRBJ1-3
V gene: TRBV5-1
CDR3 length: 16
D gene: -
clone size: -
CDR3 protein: CASSLNGGLSGNTIYF
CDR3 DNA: TGCGCCAGCAGCTTGAACGGGGGGCTCTCTGGAAACACCATATATTTT

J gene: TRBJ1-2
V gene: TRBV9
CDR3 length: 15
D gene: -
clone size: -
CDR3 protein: CASSVDPAPSYGYTF
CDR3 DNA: TGTGCCAGCAGCGTAGATCCAGCGCCCAGTTATGGCTACACCTTC

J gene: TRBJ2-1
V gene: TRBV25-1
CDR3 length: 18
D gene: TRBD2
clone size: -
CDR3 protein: CASSESETLAGVVNEQFF
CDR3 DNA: TGTGCCAGCAGTGAGTCAGAAACACTAGCGGGAGTTGTCAATGAGCAGTTCTTC

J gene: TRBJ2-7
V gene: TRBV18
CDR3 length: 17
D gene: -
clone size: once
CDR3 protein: CASSPLPLSPTTYEQYF
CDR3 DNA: TGTGCCAGCTCACCACTCCCACTTAGCCCTACCACCTACGAGCAGTACTTC

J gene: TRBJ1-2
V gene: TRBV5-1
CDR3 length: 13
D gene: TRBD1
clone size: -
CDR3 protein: CASSPQGAGGYTF
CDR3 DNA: TGCGCCAGCAGCCCGCAGGGGGCGGGTGGCTACACCTTC

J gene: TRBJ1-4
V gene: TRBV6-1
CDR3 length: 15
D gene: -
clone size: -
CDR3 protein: CASSVSRATNEKLFF
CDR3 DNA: TGTGCCAGCAGTGTGAGCAGGGCAACTAATGAAAAACTGTTTTTT

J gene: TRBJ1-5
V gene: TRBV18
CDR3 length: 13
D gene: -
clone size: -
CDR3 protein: CASSPHEDQPQHF
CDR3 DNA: TGTGCCAGCTCACCCCACGAGGATCAGCCCCAGCATTTT

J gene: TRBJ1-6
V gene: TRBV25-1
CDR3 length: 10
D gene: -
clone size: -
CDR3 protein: CASLNSPLHF
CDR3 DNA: TGTGCCAGCCTTAATTCACCCCTCCACTTT

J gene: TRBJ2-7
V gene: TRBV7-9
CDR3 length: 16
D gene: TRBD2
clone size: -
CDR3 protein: CASSYLAGGSPYEQYF
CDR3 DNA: TGTGCCAGCAGCTACTTAGCGGGAGGCTCCCCCTACGAGCAGTACTTC

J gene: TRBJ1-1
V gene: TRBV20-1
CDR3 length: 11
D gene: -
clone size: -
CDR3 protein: CSASYETEAFF
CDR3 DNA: TGCAGTGCTTCCTACGAGACTGAAGCTTTCTTT

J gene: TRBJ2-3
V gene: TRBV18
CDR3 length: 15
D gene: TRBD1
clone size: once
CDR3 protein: CASSRGTGLSDTQYF
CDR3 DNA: TGTGCCAGCTCGCGTGGGACAGGGTTGTCGGATACGCAGTATTTT

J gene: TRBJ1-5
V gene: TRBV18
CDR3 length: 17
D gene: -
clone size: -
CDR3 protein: CASSPGVLTVGNQPQHF
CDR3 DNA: TGTGCCAGCTCACCTGGCGTCCTCACGGTAGGCAATCAGCCCCAGCATTTT

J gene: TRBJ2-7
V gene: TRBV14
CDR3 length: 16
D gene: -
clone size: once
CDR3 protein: CASSQGGWGPSYEQYF
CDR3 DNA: TGTGCCAGCAGCCAAGGAGGGTGGGGACCCTCCTACGAGCAGTACTTC

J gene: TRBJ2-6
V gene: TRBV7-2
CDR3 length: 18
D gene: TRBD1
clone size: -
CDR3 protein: CASSFSTGIFSGANVLTF
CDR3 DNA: TGTGCCAGCAGCTTCTCGACAGGGATATTCTCTGGGGCCAACGTCCTGACTTTC

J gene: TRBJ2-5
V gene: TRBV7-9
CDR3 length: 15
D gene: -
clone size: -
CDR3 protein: CASSSKPGPQETQYF
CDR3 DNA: TGTGCCAGCAGCTCAAAGCCGGGACCCCAAGAGACCCAGTACTTC

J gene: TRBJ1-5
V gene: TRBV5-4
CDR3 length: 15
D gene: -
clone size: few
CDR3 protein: CASSLGGSSNQPQHF
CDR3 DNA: TGTGCCAGCAGCCTTGGGGGGTCGAGCAATCAGCCCCAGCATTTT

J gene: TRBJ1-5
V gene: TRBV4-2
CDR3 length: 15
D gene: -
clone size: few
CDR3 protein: CASSQDSGGNQPQHF
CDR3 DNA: TGTGCCAGCAGCCAAGATTCGGGGGGCAATCAGCCCCAGCATTTT

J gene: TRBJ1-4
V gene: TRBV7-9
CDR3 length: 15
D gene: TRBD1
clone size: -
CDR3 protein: CASSRRQGTNEKLFF
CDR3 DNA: TGTGCCAGCAGCCGCAGACAGGGAACTAATGAAAAACTGTTTTTT

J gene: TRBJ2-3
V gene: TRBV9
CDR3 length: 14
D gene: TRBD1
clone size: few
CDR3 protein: CASSVGTGPDTQYF
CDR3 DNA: TGTGCCAGCAGCGTAGGGACAGGGCCAGATACGCAGTATTTT

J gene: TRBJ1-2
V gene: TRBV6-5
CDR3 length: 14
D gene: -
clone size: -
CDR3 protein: CASSYSDRNYGYTF
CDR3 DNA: TGTGCCAGCAGTTACTCTGACAGAAACTATGGCTACACCTTC

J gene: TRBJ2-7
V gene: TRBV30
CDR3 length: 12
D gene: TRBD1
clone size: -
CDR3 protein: CAWSGTGFEQYF
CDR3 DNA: TGTGCCTGGTCCGGGACAGGATTCGAGCAGTACTTC

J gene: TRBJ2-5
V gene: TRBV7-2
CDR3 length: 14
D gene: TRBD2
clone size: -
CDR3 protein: CASSLETSPKAQYF
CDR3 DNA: TGTGCCAGCAGCTTAGAGACTAGCCCGAAGGCCCAGTACTTC

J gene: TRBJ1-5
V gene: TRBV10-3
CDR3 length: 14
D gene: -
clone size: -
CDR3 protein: CAIQSSLSNQPQHF
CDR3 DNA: TGTGCCATCCAGTCGTCACTTAGCAATCAGCCCCAGCATTTT

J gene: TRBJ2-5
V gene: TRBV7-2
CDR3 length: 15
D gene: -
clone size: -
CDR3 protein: CASSPGLGRKETQYF
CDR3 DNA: TGTGCCAGCAGCCCAGGGCTGGGGAGGAAAGAGACCCAGTACTTC

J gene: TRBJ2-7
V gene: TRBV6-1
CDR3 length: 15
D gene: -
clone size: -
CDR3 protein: CASSGRNALSYEQYF
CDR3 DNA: TGTGCCAGCAGTGGAAGGAACGCCCTCTCCTACGAGCAGTACTTC

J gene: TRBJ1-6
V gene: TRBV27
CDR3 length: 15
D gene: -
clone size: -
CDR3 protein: CASSPWGSSNSPLHF
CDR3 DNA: TGTGCCAGCAGTCCATGGGGCAGTTCTAATTCACCCCTCCACTTT

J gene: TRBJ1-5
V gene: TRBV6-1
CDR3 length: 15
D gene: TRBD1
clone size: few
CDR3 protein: CASSETGGSNQPQHF
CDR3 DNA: TGTGCCAGCAGTGAAACAGGGGGCAGCAATCAGCCCCAGCATTTT

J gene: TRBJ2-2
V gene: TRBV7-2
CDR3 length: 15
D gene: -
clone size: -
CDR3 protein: CASSQWYSNTGELFF
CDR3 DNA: TGTGCCAGCAGCCAATGGTACTCCAACACCGGGGAGCTGTTTTTT

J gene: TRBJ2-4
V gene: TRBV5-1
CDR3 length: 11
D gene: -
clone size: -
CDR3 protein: CASSYMNIQYF
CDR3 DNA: TGCGCCAGCAGCTATATGAACATTCAGTACTTC

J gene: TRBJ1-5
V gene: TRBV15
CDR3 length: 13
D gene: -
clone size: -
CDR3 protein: CATSSELTQPQHF
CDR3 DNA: TGTGCCACCAGCAGTGAGCTGACTCAGCCCCAGCATTTT